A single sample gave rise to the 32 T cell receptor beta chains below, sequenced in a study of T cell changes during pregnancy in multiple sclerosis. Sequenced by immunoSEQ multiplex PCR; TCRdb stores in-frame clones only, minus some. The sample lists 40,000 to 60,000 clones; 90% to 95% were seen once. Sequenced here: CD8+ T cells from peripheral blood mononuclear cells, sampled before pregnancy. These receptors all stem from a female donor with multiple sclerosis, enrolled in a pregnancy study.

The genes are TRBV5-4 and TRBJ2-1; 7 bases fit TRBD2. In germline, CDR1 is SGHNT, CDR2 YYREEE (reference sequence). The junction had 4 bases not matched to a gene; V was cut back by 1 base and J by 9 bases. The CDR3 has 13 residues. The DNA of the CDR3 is TGTGCCAGCAGCTTGTCGGCTAGCGGTGAGCAGTTCTTC. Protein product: CASSLSASGEQFF.

As DNA, the CDR3 is TGTGCCAGTGGCCCCTACGAGCAGTACTTC. Amino acids: CASGPYEQYF. The chain employs TRBV28 and TRBJ2-7; no clear D. CDR1 and CDR2 from the germline V gene are MDHEN and SYDVKM. The CDR3 extends over 10 amino acids. V was pared by 9 bases and J by 2 bases, with 5 bases between.

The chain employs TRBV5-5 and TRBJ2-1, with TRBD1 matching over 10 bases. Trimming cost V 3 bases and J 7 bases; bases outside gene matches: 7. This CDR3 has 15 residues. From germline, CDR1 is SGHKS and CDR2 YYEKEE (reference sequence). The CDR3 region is CASSSPGQGRNEQFF. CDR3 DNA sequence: TGTGCCAGCAGCTCCCCGGGACAGGGGAGGAATGAGCAGTTCTTC.

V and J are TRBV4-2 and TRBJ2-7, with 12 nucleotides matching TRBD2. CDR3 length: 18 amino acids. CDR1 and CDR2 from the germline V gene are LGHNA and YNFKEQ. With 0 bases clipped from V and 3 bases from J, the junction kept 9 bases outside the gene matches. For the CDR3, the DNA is TGTGCCAGCAGCCAAGAGGGCTCCGGGACTAGCGGGTACTACGAGCAGTACTTC. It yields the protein CASSQEGSGTSGYYEQYF.

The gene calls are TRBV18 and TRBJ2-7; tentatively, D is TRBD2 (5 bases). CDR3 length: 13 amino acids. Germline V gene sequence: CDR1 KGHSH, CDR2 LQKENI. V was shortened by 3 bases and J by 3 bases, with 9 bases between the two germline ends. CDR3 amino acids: CASSPGADYEQYF. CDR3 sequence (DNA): TGTGCCAGCTCACCGGGAGCCGACTACGAGCAGTACTTC.

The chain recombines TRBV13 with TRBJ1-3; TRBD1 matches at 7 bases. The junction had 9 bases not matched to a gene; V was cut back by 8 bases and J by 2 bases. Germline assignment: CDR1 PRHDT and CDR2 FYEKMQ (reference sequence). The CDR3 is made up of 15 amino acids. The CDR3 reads CASSRTGDAGNTIYF. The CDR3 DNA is TGTGCCAGCTCTCGTACAGGGGATGCTGGAAACACCATATATTTT.

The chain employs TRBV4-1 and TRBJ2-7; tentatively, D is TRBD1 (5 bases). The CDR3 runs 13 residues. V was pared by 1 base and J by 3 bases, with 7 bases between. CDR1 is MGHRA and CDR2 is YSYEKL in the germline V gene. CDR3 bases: TGCGCCAGCAGCCAAGCCCAGGGCTACGAGCAGTACTTC. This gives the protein CASSQAQGYEQYF.

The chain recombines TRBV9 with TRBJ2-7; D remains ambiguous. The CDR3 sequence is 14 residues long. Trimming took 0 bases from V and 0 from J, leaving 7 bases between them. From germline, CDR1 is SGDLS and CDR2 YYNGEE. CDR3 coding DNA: TGTGCCAGCAGCGTAGAACAGCACTCCTACGAGCAGTACTTC. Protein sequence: CASSVEQHSYEQYF. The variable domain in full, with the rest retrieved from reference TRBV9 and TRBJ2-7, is DSGVTQTPKHLITATGQRVTLRCSPRSGDLSVYWYQQSLDQGLQFLIQYYNGEERAKGNILERFSAQQFPDLHSELNLSSLELGDSALYFCASSVEQHSYEQYFGPGTRLTVT.

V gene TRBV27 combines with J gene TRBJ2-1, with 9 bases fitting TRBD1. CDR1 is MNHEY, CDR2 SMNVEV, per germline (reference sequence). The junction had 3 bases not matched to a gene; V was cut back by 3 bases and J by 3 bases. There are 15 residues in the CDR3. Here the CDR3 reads CASSLGTGFYNEQFF. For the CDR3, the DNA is TGTGCCAGCAGTTTGGGGACAGGGTTCTACAATGAGCAGTTCTTC.

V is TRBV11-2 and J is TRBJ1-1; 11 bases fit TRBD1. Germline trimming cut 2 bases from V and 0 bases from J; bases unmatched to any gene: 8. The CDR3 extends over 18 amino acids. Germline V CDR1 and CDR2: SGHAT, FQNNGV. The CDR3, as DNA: TGTGCCAGCAGCTTACTAGGACAGGGGGCCTCCATGAACACTGAAGCTTTCTTT. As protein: CASSLLGQGASMNTEAFF.

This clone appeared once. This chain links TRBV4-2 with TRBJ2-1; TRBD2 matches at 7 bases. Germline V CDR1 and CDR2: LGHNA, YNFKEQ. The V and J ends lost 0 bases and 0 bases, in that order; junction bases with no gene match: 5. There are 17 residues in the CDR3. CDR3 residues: CASSQDTSASSYNEQFF. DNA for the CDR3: TGTGCCAGCAGCCAAGATACTAGCGCGAGCTCCTACAATGAGCAGTTCTTC.

The CDR3 sequence is CASSVGTGPNQPQHF. CDR3 DNA: TGTGCCAGCAGCGTAGGGACAGGGCCGAATCAGCCCCAGCATTTT. The chain combines TRBV9 with TRBJ1-5, with 8 bases that match TRBD1. V lost 0 bases to trimming and J lost 4 bases; unmatched junction nucleotides: 3. The CDR3 is 15 residues long. Germline CDR1 and CDR2: SGDLS and YYNGEE.

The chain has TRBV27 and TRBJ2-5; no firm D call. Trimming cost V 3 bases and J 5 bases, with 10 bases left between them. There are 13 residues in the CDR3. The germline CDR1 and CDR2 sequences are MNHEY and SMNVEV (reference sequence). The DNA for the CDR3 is TGTGCCAGCAGTTTGGGCGCCCAGGAGACCCAGTACTTC. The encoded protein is CASSLGAQETQYF.

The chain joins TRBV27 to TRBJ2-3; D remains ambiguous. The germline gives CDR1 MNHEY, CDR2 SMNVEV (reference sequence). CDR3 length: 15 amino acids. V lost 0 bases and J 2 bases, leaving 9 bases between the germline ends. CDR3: CASSLSHYLTDTQYF. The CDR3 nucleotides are TGTGCCAGCAGTTTATCGCACTACCTCACAGATACGCAGTATTTT.

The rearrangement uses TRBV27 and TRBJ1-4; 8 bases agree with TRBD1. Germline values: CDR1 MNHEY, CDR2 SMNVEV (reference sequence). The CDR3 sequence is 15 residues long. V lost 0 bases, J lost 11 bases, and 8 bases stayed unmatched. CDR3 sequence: CASSLSRQGARKLFF. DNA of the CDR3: TGTGCCAGCAGTTTATCTAGGCAGGGGGCGCGGAAACTGTTTTTT.

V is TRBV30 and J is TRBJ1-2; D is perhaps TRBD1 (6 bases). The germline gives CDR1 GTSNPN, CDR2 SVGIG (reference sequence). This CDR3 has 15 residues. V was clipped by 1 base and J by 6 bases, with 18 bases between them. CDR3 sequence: CAWSEAGDTADGYTF. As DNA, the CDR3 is TGTGCCTGGAGTGAGGCAGGGGATACGGCCGATGGCTACACCTTC. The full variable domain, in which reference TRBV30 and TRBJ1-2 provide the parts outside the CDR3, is SQTIHQWPATLVQPVGSPLSLECTVEGTSNPNLYWYRQAAGRGLQLLFYSVGIGQISSEVPQNLSASRPQDRQFILSSKKLLLSDSGFYLCAWSEAGDTADGYTFGSGTRLTVV.

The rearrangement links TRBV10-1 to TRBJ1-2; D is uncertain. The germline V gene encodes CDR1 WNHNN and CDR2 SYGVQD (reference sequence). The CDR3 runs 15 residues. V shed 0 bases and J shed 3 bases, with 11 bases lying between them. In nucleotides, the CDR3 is TGCGCCAGCAGTGAGTCGCGGGGAAACTACTATGGCTACACCTTC. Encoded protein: CASSESRGNYYGYTF.

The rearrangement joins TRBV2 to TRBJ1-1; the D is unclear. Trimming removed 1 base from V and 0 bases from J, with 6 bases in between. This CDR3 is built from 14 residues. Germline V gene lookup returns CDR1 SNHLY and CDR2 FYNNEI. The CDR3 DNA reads TGTGCCAGCAGTGAAGGAGTTATGAACACTGAAGCTTTCTTT. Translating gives CASSEGVMNTEAFF.

CDR3 sequence: CASRAGASGANVLTF. The CDR3 DNA follows: TGTGCCAGTCGGGCAGGGGCCTCTGGGGCCAACGTCCTGACTTTC. The genes are TRBV2 and TRBJ2-6; tentatively, D is TRBD1 (6 bases). The CDR3 totals 15 residues. The germline V and J ends were trimmed by 9 bases and 0 bases, with 12 bases remaining between them. Germline lookup yields CDR1 SNHLY and CDR2 FYNNEI.

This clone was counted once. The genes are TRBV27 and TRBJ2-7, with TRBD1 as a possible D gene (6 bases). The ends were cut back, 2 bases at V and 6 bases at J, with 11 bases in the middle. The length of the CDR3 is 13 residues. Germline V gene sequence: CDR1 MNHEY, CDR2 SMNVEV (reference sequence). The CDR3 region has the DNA TGTGCCAGCAGTTTAGGCCCAGGGGCCGAGCAGTACTTC. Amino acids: CASSLGPGAEQYF.

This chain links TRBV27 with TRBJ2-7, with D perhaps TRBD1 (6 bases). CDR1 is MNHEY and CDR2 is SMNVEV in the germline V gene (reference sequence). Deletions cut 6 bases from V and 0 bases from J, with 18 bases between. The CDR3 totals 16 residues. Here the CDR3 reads CASSLRWGRSSYEQYF. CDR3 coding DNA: TGTGCCAGCAGCCTTAGGTGGGGGCGTAGCTCCTACGAGCAGTACTTC.

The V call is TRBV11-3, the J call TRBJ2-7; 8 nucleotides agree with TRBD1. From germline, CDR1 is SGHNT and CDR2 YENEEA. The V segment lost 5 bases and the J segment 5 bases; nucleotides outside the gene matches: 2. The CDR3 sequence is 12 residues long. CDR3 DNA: TGTGCCAGCAGCCAGGGACAGGACGAGCAGTACTTC. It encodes CASSQGQDEQYF.

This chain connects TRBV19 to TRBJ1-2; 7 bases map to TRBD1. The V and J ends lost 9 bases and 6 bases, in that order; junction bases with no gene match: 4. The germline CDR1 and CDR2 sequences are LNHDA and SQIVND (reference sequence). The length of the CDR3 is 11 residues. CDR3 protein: CASTTGNGYTF. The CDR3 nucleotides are TGTGCCAGCACGACAGGGAATGGCTACACCTTC.

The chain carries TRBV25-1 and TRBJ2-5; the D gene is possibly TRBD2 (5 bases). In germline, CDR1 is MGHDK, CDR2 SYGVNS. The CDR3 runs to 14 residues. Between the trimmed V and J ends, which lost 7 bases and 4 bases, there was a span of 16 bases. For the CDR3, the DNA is TGTGCCAGCACGAGGTCGATCGGGATAGAGACCCAGTACTTC. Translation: CASTRSIGIETQYF. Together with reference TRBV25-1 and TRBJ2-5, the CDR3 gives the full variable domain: EADIYQTPRYLVIGTGKKITLECSQTMGHDKMYWYQQDPGMELHLIHYSYGVNSTEKGDLSSESTVSRIRTEHFPLTLESARPSHTSQYLCASTRSIGIETQYFGPGTRLLVL.

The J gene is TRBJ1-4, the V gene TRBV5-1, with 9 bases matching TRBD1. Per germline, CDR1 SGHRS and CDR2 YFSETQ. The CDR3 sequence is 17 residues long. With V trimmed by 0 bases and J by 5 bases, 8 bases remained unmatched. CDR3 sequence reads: CASSLARTGGLNEKLFF. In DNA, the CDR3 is TGCGCCAGCAGCTTGGCCCGAACAGGGGGCCTAAATGAAAAACTGTTTTTT.

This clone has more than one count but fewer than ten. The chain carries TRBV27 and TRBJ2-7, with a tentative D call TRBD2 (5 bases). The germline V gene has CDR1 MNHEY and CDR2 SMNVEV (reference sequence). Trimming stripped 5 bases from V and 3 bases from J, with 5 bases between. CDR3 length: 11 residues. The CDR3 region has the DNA TGTGCCAGCAGTCGGGGCTACGAGCAGTACTTC. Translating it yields CASSRGYEQYF.

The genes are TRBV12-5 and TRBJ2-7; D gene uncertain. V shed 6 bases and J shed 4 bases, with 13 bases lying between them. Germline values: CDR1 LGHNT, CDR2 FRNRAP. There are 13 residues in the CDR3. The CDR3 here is CASGGGSAYEQYF. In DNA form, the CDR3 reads TGTGCTAGTGGAGGCGGTTCCGCATACGAGCAGTACTTC.

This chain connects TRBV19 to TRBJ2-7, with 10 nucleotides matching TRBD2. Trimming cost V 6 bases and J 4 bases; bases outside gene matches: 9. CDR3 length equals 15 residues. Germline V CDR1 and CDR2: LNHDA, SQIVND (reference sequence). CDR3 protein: CASRISSGSGYEQYF. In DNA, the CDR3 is TGTGCCAGTAGGATCTCTAGCGGGAGTGGTTACGAGCAGTACTTC.

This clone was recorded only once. CDR3 DNA: TGTGCCTGGAGTGTCGGACTAGCGGGTAACTACGAGCAGTACTTC. Its translation: CAWSVGLAGNYEQYF. The chain recombines TRBV30 with TRBJ2-7; 11 nucleotides match TRBD2. Trimming took 0 bases from V and 3 from J; bases not matched to a gene: 4. Germline CDR1 and CDR2: GTSNPN and SVGIG (reference sequence). This CDR3 spans 15 amino acids.

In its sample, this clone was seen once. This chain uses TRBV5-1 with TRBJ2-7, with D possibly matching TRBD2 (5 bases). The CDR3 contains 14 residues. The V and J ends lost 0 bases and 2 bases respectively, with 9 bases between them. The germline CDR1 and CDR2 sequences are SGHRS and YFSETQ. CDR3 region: CASSLAVGTYEQYF. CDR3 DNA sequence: TGCGCCAGCAGCTTGGCGGTCGGGACCTACGAGCAGTACTTC.

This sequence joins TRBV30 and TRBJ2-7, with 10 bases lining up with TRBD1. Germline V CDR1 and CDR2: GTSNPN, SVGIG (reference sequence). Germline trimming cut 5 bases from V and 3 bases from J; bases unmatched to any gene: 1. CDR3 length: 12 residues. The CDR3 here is CAWGDRGYEQYF. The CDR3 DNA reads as TGTGCCTGGGGGGACAGGGGCTACGAGCAGTACTTC.

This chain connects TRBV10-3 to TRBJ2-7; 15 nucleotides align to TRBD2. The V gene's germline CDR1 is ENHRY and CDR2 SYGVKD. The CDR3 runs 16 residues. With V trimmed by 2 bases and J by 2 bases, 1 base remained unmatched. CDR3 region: CAISEGLAGGPYEQYF. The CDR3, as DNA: TGTGCCATCAGTGAGGGACTAGCGGGAGGGCCCTACGAGCAGTACTTC.